This T cell receptor beta chain was retrieved from a study of vaccination and CD4 T cells after COVID-19 (dated by TCRdb to the early 2020s). With regard to the full study: Six males and four females were included in the convalescent cohort, with two Hispanic individuals, seven Caucasians, two Asians and one multiracial person represented. Participants received two doses of either the Pfizer-BioNTech BNT162b2 vaccine (n=8) or the Moderna mRNA-1273 vaccine (n=2). Post-COVID blood samples were collected from convalescent patients a median of approximately 93 days after diagnosis, with a range of roughly 30 to 161 days. Post-vaccine blood samples were obtained a median of about 77 days after the second vaccine dose, with a range of about 12 to 241 days. Overlapping spike peptide pools from SARS-CoV-2 and from the common cold coronaviruses HCoV-NL63, HCoV-OC43 and HCoV-229E were used as culture stimuli. In control cultures, a CEFX viral epitope pool was used as positive control, an HIV-1 Nef peptide pool was used as negative control, or no peptide was added. The spike-specific CD4+ TCR repertoire was compared before and after mRNA vaccination in 10 to 11 COVID-19 convalescent patients and a handful of infection-naive healthy vaccine recipients. Paper-wide results and their limitations: In convalescent patients, nearly all vaccine-specific clones (304 of 307) were found to be mono-reactive for SARS-CoV-2 spike rather than cross-reactive with common cold coronaviruses. In convalescent patients, a median approximately 89% of post-vaccine SARS-CoV-2-reactive clones were detected only after vaccination, suggesting vaccine-specific priming. The median count of SARS-CoV-2-reactive clonotypes went up from around 23 after infection to around 38 after vaccination, although the change was not significant. Relatively few convalescent patients were included in the study, and early timepoints after natural infection were not analyzed.

The library relied on PCR. DNA from cultured CD4+ T cells underwent TCR sequencing with the Oncomine TCR Beta short-read assay at the Johns Hopkins FTIC core. Genomic DNA was extracted from the cultured CD4+ T cells with the QIAamp micro DNA kit. Oncomine TCR Beta libraries from cultured CD4+ T cells were pooled with unique dual indexes and sequenced on an Illumina iSeq 100. The authors' pipeline ran thus. Non-productive sequences were removed, and CDR3s not starting with C, not ending with F or W, or shorter than 7 amino acids were discarded. Antigen-specific clonotypes were identified using the MANAFEST web application through comparison of peptide-stimulated wells with reference and other culture wells. An FDR below 0.05, an odds ratio above 5, and a productive frequency above 0.1% in at least two of three replicate wells were required for clones to be considered positive. A clonotype counted as cross-reactive if it showed significant expansion both in the SARS-CoV-2 spike wells and in at least one common cold coronavirus spike condition. CDR3 homology was assessed with Levenshtein distances (stringdist) and unrooted phylogenetic trees (ape) in R version 3.6.1. TCRdb redid the processing of the public reads, applying fastp at Q25 and MiXCR, and retained in-frame beta chains. Each record represents a unique CDR3 protein, reported with the most common genes and DNA among its rows. The V and J calls here are based on TCRdb, not the publication. The sample table records about 27,000 distinct CDR3 sequences; 55% to 80% of these occur just once. The biggest ten clones account for less than 20% of the sample.

Only a few counts were recorded for this clonotype. Its antigen is unknown. Within one base of it there is no much larger clone, and no base qualities were kept. The treatment or condition label for this specimen denotes: approximately 10-day PBMC culture with coronavirus spike peptide pools or control peptides (ViraFEST assay). The ViraFEST assay was used in the study, in which antigen-specific T cells were expanded with peptide pools and expanded clonotypes were subsequently identified by TCR sequencing. Healthy vaccine recipients had no prior SARS-CoV-2 infection, confirmed by negative nucleocapsid antibody tests before and after vaccination. Each well held around 2.1 million PBMCs cultured with approximately 9.2 ug/ml peptide pools in IMDM containing around 5.5% human AB serum and 8 to 10 IU/ml IL-2. Half of the culture medium was replaced with fresh IL-2-containing medium on days 3 and 7. After roughly nine days of culture, CD4+ T cells were isolated by negative selection using the EasySep CD4+ T cell isolation kit. Ficoll-Paque Plus gradient centrifugation was used to isolate PBMCs from whole blood, and the isolated PBMCs were then either used fresh or cryopreserved at -140C. Triplicate wells were generally used for each culture condition.

Cut back by 5 bases and 0 bases, the V and J ends lie 19 bases apart. The CDR3, cysteine through phenylalanine, is 17 amino acids long. Kept here is only the CDR3 DNA, which spans 51 bases and is read in frame from base 1. According to the germline V gene, CDR1 reads SGHVS and CDR2 reads FQNEAQ. The sample consisted of CD4+ T cells from blood, cultured in vitro, taken after SARS-CoV-2 vaccination. The receptor was derived from a human donor who received a COVID-19 vaccine. The chain is assembled from TRBV7-8 and TRBJ1-1; 6 matching bases give a weak D call of TRBD1. The DNA reads TGTGCCAGCAGCCACAACCGACGTGGACAGCTGAACACTGAAGCTTTCTTT. It translates to CASSHNRRGQLNTEAFF. Reference TRBV7-8 and TRBJ1-1 genes cover what lies past the CDR3, so the full variable domain is GAGVSQSPRYKVAKRGQDVALRCDPISGHVSLFWYQQALGQGPEFLTYFQNEAQLDKSGLPSDRFFAERPEGSVSTLKIQRTQQEDSAVYLCASSHNRRGQLNTEAFFGQGTRLTVV.